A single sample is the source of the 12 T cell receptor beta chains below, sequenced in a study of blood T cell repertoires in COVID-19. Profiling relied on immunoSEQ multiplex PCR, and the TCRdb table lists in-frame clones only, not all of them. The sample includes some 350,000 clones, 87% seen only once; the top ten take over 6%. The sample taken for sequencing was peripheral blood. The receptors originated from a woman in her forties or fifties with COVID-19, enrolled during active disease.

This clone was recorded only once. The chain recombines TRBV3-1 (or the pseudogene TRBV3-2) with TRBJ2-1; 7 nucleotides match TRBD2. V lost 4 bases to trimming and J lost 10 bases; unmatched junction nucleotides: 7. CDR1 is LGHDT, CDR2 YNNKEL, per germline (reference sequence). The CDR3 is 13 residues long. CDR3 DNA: TGTGCCAGCAGCCGGATAGCGGGTTCCGAGCAGTTCTTC. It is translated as CASSRIAGSEQFF.

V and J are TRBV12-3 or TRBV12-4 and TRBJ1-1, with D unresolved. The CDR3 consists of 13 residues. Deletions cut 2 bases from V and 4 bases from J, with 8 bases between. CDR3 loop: CASSLQVSTEAFF. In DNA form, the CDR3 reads TGTGCCAGCAGTTTACAGGTGAGCACTGAAGCTTTCTTT.

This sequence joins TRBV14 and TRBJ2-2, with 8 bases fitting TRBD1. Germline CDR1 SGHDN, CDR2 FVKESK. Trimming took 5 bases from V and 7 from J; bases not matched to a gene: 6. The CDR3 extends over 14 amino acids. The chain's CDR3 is CASSSRTGIGELFF. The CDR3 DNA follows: TGTGCCAGCAGCTCTCGGACAGGGATCGGGGAGCTGTTTTTT.

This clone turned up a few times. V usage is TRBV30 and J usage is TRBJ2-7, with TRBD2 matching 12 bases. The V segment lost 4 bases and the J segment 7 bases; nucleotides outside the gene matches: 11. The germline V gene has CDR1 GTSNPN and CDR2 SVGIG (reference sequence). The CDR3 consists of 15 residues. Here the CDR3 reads CAWNLAGGLGEEQYF. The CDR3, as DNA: TGTGCCTGGAACCTAGCGGGAGGGCTTGGGGAAGAGCAGTACTTC.

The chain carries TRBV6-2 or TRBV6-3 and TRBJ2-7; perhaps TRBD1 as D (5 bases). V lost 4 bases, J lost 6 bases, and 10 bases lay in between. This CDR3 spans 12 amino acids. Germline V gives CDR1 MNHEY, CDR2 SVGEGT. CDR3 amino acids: CASSFARGEQYF. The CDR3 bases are TGTGCCAGCAGTTTCGCTAGGGGCGAGCAGTACTTC.

CDR3 nucleotides: TGTGCCTTAGAGGGACAGAGGCTCGGGTGGGGTGGCTACACCTTC. This gives the protein CALEGQRLGWGGYTF. This sequence joins TRBV7-9 and TRBJ1-2; the match to TRBD1 covers 7 bases. This CDR3 contains 15 residues. In germline, CDR1 is SEHNR, CDR2 FQNEAQ (reference sequence). Germline trimming cut 11 bases from V and 7 bases from J; bases unmatched to any gene: 19.

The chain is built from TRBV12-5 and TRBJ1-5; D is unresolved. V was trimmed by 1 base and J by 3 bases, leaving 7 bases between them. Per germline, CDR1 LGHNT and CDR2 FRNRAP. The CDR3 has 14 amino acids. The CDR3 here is CASGLGAYNQPQHF. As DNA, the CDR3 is TGTGCTAGTGGTTTGGGGGCATACAATCAGCCCCAGCATTTT.

This CDR3 is CASSPNNSNQPQHF. For the CDR3, the DNA is TGTGCCAGCAGTCCGAACAATAGCAATCAGCCCCAGCATTTT. V and J are TRBV6-5 and TRBJ1-5; no reliable D call. Germline CDR1 MNHEY, CDR2 SVGAGI. Trimming removed 5 bases at V and 0 bases at J, with 8 bases between. The CDR3 contains 14 residues.

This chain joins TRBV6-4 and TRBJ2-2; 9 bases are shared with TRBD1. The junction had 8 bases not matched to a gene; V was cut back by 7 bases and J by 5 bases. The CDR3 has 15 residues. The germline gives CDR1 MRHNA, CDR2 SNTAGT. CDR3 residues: CASKSGQGRTGELFF. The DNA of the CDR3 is TGTGCCAGCAAATCGGGACAGGGTCGGACCGGGGAGCTGTTTTTT.

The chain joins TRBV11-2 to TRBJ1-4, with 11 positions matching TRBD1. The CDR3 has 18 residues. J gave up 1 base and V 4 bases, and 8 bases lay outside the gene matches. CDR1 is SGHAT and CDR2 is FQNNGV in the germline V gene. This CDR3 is CASSSRPGQGGTNEKLFF. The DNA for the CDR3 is TGTGCCAGCAGCTCCCGTCCGGGACAGGGGGGAACTAATGAAAAACTGTTTTTT. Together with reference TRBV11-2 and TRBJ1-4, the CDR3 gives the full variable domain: EAGVAQSPRYKIIEKRQSVAFWCNPISGHATLYWYQQILGQGPKLLIQFQNNGVVDDSQLPKDRFSAERLKGVDSTLKIQPAKLEDSAVYLCASSSRPGQGGTNEKLFFGSGTQLSVL.

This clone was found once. CDR3 nucleotides: TGTGCCAGCAGCTACCTAGCGGGAGGGAACACCGGGGAGCTGTTTTTT. Protein product: CASSYLAGGNTGELFF. This sequence joins TRBV5-6 and TRBJ2-2, with 11 nucleotides matching TRBD2. Germline V CDR1 and CDR2: SGHDT, YYEEEE. The CDR3 length is 16 residues. Germline trimming cut 3 bases from V and 1 base from J; bases unmatched to any gene: 2.

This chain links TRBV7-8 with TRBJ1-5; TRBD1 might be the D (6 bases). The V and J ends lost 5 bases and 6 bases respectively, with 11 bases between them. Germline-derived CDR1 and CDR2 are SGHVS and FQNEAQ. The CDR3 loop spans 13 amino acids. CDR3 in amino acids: CASSRQVRQPQHF. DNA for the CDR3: TGTGCCAGCAGCCGACAGGTTCGTCAGCCCCAGCATTTT.